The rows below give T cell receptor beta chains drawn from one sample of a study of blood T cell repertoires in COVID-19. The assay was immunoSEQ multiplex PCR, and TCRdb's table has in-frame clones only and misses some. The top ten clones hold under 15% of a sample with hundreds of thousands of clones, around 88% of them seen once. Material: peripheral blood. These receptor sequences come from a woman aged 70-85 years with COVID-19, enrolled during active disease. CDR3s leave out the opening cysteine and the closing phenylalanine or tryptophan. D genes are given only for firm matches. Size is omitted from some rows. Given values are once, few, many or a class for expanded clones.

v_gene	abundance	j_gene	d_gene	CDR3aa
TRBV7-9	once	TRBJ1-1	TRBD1	ASSPQGGRNTEAF
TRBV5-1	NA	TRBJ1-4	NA	ASSLGGATNEKLF
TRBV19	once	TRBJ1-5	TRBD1	ASSTDRAEHQPQH
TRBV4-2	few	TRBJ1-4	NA	ASRMGHATNEKLF
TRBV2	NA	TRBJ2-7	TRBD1	ASSVDRGFSEQY
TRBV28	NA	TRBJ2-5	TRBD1	ASSRRTGWQETQY
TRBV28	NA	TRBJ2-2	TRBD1	ASRPRTGVTGELF
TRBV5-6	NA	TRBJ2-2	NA	ASSLVRYTGELF
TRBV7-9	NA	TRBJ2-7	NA	ASSPLEEAVPYEQY
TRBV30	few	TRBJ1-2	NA	AWSDARGSYGYT
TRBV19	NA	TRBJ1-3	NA	ASSISGALLNTIY
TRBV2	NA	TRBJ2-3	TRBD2	ASSVWGGRDTQY
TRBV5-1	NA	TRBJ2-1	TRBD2	ASSFRERGGRFYNEQF
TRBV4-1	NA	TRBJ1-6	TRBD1	ASSQALIPGTGTSPLH
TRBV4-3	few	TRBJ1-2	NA	ASSQAGQDSYGYT
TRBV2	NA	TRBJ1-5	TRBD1	ASSEQGGAIKGQPQH
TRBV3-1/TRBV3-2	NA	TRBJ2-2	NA	ASSQGMRNTGELF
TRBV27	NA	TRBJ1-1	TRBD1	ASTMDRSDTEAF
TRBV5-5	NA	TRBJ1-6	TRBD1	ASSLVNDRDPLH
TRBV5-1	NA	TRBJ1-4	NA	ASSLQGNEKLF
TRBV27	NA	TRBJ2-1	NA	ASSSGSYSEQF
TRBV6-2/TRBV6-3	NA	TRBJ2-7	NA	ASSGRDAYEQY